The rows below give T cell receptor beta chains drawn from one sample of a study of T cells in Graves' hyperthyroidism and ophthalmopathy. Via MiXCR, TCRdb re-called the multiplex PCR reads, giving one row per CDR3 protein. Of about 600,000 distinct CDR3 sequences listed, 16% are singletons. Sample: blood. These receptors were collected from a woman in her thirties or forties with Graves' ophthalmopathy. The CDR3 runs from the conserved cysteine through the conserved F or W. D genes are given only for firm matches. Expanded clones are given a class, and other clones once, few, many or no size at all.

clone size: many; D gene: .; J gene: TRBJ2-2; V gene: TRBV18; CDR3 protein: CASSPPATGELFF; CDR3 DNA: TGTGCCAGCTCACCACCGGCCACCGGGGAGCTGTTTTTT
clone size: few; D gene: .; J gene: TRBJ2-7; V gene: TRBV28; CDR3 protein: CASSRPGPGYEQYF; CDR3 DNA: TGTGCCAGCAGTCGCCCTGGACCCGGCTACGAGCAGTACTTC
clone size: .; D gene: TRBD1; J gene: TRBJ1-2; V gene: TRBV19; CDR3 protein: CASGPTGVYGYTF; CDR3 DNA: TGTGCCAGTGGACCGACAGGGGTCTATGGCTACACCTTC
clone size: many; D gene: TRBD1; J gene: TRBJ2-3; V gene: TRBV7-9; CDR3 protein: CASSGGFTDTQYF; CDR3 DNA: TGTGCCAGCTCAGGGGGCTTCACAGATACGCAGTATTTT
clone size: many; D gene: TRBD2; J gene: TRBJ2-1; V gene: TRBV20-1; CDR3 protein: CSARPGLASEQFF; CDR3 DNA: TGCAGTGCTAGGCCCGGACTAGCTTCTGAGCAGTTCTTC
clone size: many; D gene: TRBD1; J gene: TRBJ1-1; V gene: TRBV20-1; CDR3 protein: CSAWTGNTEAFF; CDR3 DNA: TGCAGTGCGTGGACAGGGAACACTGAAGCTTTCTTT
clone size: few; D gene: .; J gene: TRBJ2-3; V gene: TRBV19; CDR3 protein: CASTEAVTTDTQYF; CDR3 DNA: TGTGCCAGTACAGAGGCGGTCACCACAGATACGCAGTATTTT
clone size: few; D gene: TRBD1; J gene: TRBJ1-6; V gene: TRBV19; CDR3 protein: CASSKQGENSPLHF; CDR3 DNA: TGTGCCAGTAGTAAACAGGGGGAAAATTCACCCCTCCACTTT
clone size: many; D gene: TRBD2; J gene: TRBJ2-3; V gene: TRBV6-1; CDR3 protein: CASRDPSGRGSDTQYF; CDR3 DNA: TGTGCCAGCAGGGACCCTAGCGGGAGAGGGTCAGATACGCAGTATTTT
clone size: few; D gene: TRBD1; J gene: TRBJ2-5; V gene: TRBV6-1; CDR3 protein: CASSLPGQGGKTQYF; CDR3 DNA: TGTGCCAGCAGTTTGCCGGGACAGGGAGGAAAGACCCAGTACTTC
clone size: few; D gene: .; J gene: TRBJ2-7; V gene: TRBV20-1; CDR3 protein: CSARDPGSEQYF; CDR3 DNA: TGCAGTGCTAGAGATCCGGGTTCTGAGCAGTACTTC
clone size: many; D gene: .; J gene: TRBJ2-3; V gene: TRBV2; CDR3 protein: CASSEWDSSTDTQYF; CDR3 DNA: TGTGCCAGCAGTGAATGGGACTCGTCCACAGATACGCAGTATTTT
clone size: many; D gene: TRBD2; J gene: TRBJ2-1; V gene: TRBV20-1; CDR3 protein: CSARVLPSGRASSYNEQFF; CDR3 DNA: TGCAGTGCTAGAGTACTGCCTAGCGGGAGGGCGAGCTCCTACAATGAGCAGTTCTTC
clone size: many; D gene: .; J gene: TRBJ2-5; V gene: TRBV2; CDR3 protein: CASRLDSQETQYF; CDR3 DNA: TGTGCCAGCAGACTAGACAGCCAAGAGACCCAGTACTTC
clone size: few; D gene: TRBD1; J gene: TRBJ1-3; V gene: TRBV20-1; CDR3 protein: CSAPGQGFGNTIYF; CDR3 DNA: TGCAGTGCGCCGGGACAGGGCTTTGGAAACACCATATATTTT
clone size: .; D gene: TRBD1; J gene: TRBJ2-2; V gene: TRBV2; CDR3 protein: CASSVYRGATGELFF; CDR3 DNA: TGTGCCAGCAGCGTCTACAGGGGTGCCACCGGGGAGCTGTTTTTT
clone size: many; D gene: TRBD2; J gene: TRBJ2-5; V gene: TRBV11-2; CDR3 protein: CASSPNLSGGPSGAQYF; CDR3 DNA: TGTGCCAGCAGCCCCAACCTTAGCGGGGGCCCGAGTGGGGCCCAGTACTTC
clone size: many; D gene: TRBD1; J gene: TRBJ1-5; V gene: TRBV2; CDR3 protein: CASRASGQVVQPQHF; CDR3 DNA: TGTGCCAGCAGGGCGTCGGGACAGGTAGTTCAGCCCCAGCATTTT
clone size: few; D gene: .; J gene: TRBJ2-2; V gene: TRBV20-1; CDR3 protein: CSARPGAWTGELFF; CDR3 DNA: TGCAGTGCTAGACCCGGGGCGTGGACCGGGGAGCTGTTTTTT
clone size: .; D gene: TRBD2; J gene: TRBJ2-3; V gene: TRBV25-1; CDR3 protein: CASTYGTSDPTDTQYF; CDR3 DNA: TGTGCCAGCACCTACGGGACTAGCGACCCTACAGATACGCAGTATTTT
clone size: .; D gene: .; J gene: TRBJ2-2; V gene: TRBV9; CDR3 protein: CASSVGVTGELFF; CDR3 DNA: TGTGCCAGCAGCGTTGGGGTAACCGGGGAGCTGTTTTTT
clone size: many; D gene: .; J gene: TRBJ1-1; V gene: TRBV6-1; CDR3 protein: CASTENHWTPNTEAFF; CDR3 DNA: TGTGCCAGCACCGAAAATCACTGGACACCGAACACTGAAGCTTTCTTT
clone size: .; D gene: .; J gene: TRBJ2-1; V gene: TRBV7-9; CDR3 protein: CASSLTFQGGNEQFF; CDR3 DNA: TGTGCCAGCAGCCTTACCTTCCAGGGGGGAAATGAGCAGTTCTTC
clone size: .; D gene: .; J gene: TRBJ2-1; V gene: TRBV6-1; CDR3 protein: CASTLYSGSYNEQFF; CDR3 DNA: TGTGCCAGCACCCTATACTCTGGATCCTACAATGAGCAGTTCTTC
clone size: many; D gene: .; J gene: TRBJ2-3; V gene: TRBV20-1; CDR3 protein: CSAKGQNTDTQYF; CDR3 DNA: TGCAGTGCTAAAGGACAGAACACAGATACGCAGTATTTT
clone size: .; D gene: .; J gene: TRBJ2-3; V gene: TRBV3-1; CDR3 protein: CASSPNPFTQYF; CDR3 DNA: TGTGCCAGCAGCCCCAATCCCTTTACGCAGTATTTT
clone size: .; D gene: .; J gene: TRBJ2-3; V gene: TRBV12-3/TRBV12-4; CDR3 protein: CASSSQGTTDTQYF; CDR3 DNA: TGTGCCAGCAGCTCTCAGGGAACCACAGATACGCAGTATTTT
clone size: .; D gene: TRBD2; J gene: TRBJ2-5; V gene: TRBV30; CDR3 protein: CAWSSGTSVETQYF; CDR3 DNA: TGTGCCTGGAGTTCCGGGACTAGCGTGGAGACCCAGTACTTC
clone size: many; D gene: .; J gene: TRBJ1-1; V gene: TRBV15; CDR3 protein: CATSREQQGNTEAFF; CDR3 DNA: TGTGCCACCAGCAGAGAGCAACAGGGGAACACTGAAGCTTTCTTT
clone size: many; D gene: .; J gene: TRBJ2-1; V gene: TRBV5-1; CDR3 protein: CASSLQGVAHNEQFF; CDR3 DNA: TGCGCCAGCAGCCTACAGGGAGTTGCCCACAATGAGCAGTTCTTC
clone size: many; D gene: .; J gene: TRBJ1-2; V gene: TRBV28; CDR3 protein: CASSLSGTGYTF; CDR3 DNA: TGTGCCAGCAGTTTATCGGGGACAGGCTACACCTTC
clone size: .; D gene: .; J gene: TRBJ1-3; V gene: TRBV28; CDR3 protein: CASMDSGHSGNTIYF; CDR3 DNA: TGTGCCAGCATGGACAGCGGACACTCTGGAAACACCATATATTTT
clone size: many; D gene: .; J gene: TRBJ1-1; V gene: TRBV7-9; CDR3 protein: CASSLVGASDTEAFF; CDR3 DNA: TGTGCCAGCAGCTTAGTCGGGGCATCCGACACTGAAGCTTTCTTT